The next 18 T cell receptor beta chains were all read from a single sample in a study of blood T cells in healthy people across ages (dated by TCRdb to about 2015). The method was 5' RACE. The run used an Illumina HiSeq 2500. A second PCR of roughly 7 to 12 cycles was performed with a sample-barcoded 5' primer and a J-beta primer mix. The public sequencing data were trimmed at Q25 with fastp and processed into clonotypes with MiXCR by TCRdb, which kept only in-frame beta chains. Rows are unified per CDR3 protein, each entry keeping the most common DNA and genes. Present in this sample are roughly 1,000,000 distinct CDR3 sequences, about 25% of which were seen just once. Approximately 0.7% of the sample is held by the ten biggest clonotypes. These data also featured in a second study, about T cells of mothers and their children.

The sample comprised blood. The receptors shown here come from a girl aged 2-10 years in good health.

This clonotype was seen a few times. The CDR3 region is CSATIRGGRRETQYF. The CDR3 DNA sequence: TGCAGTGCCACCATCCGGGGCGGGAGGCGGGAGACCCAGTACTTC. The genes are TRBV20-1 and TRBJ2-5; 8 bases line up with TRBD2. The CDR3 consists of 15 residues. Germline V gives CDR1 DFQATT, CDR2 SNEGSKA (reference sequence). Trimming cost V 6 bases and J 5 bases; bases outside gene matches: 14.

The gene calls are TRBV29-1 and TRBJ2-5; TRBD1 matches 9 bases. The J call is doubtful: the DNA matches TRBJ2-1 better. Germline V CDR1 and CDR2: SQVTM, ANQGSEA. The CDR3 has 13 residues. CDR3 DNA sequence: TGCAGCGTCGGGACAGGGATCTACAATGAGCAGTTCTTC. Translated: CSVGTGIYNEQFF.

This clonotype came up a few times. The chain carries TRBV7-2 and TRBJ2-3; D is possibly TRBD1 or TRBD2 (5 bases each). This CDR3 contains 16 residues. Germline lookup yields CDR1 SGHTA and CDR2 FQGNSA. Trimming cost V 4 bases and J 3 bases, with 17 bases left between them. This chain's CDR3 is CASSSGPPPGTDTQYF. CDR3 bases: TGTGCCAGCAGCTCGGGACCTCCGCCGGGTACAGATACGCAGTATTTT.

As regards this clonotype: A read error may produce the germline difference seen at one junction end. The gene calls are TRBV10-3 and TRBJ2-5; 10 bases line up with TRBD2. This CDR3 has 13 amino acids. Germline V gene lookup returns CDR1 ENHRY and CDR2 SYGVKD. Written as DNA, the CDR3 is TGTGCCAGCCACAGCGGGGGGGCCAATGAGCAGCTCTTC. This encodes CASHSGGANEQLF.

This clonotype was found a few times. The gene calls are TRBV4-1 and TRBJ2-1; 11 nucleotides match TRBD2. Germline V lookup: CDR1 MGHRA, CDR2 YSYEKL. J lost 0 bases, V lost 2 bases, and 9 bases had no gene match. The CDR3 length is 19 residues. The CDR3 region is CASSQKAGGLAVSYNEQFF. CDR3 sequence (DNA): TGCGCCAGCAGCCAAAAGGCCGGGGGACTAGCGGTCTCCTACAATGAGCAGTTCTTC.

The table lists this clonotype with a count of one. The chain carries TRBV6-5 and TRBJ2-7; 12 nucleotides align to TRBD2. This CDR3 comprises 16 residues. Germline V gene data show CDR1 as MNHEY and CDR2 as SVGAGI. Losses at the gene ends were 1 base for V and 5 bases for J; bases not matched to a gene: 6. As DNA, the CDR3 is TGTGCCAGCAGTTACTACTTGACTAGCGGGAGAAACGAGCAGTACTTC. Translating gives CASSYYLTSGRNEQYF.

The V gene is TRBV7-9, the J gene TRBJ1-4, with D hard to call. The germline CDR1 and CDR2 sequences are SEHNR and FQNEAQ (reference sequence). The CDR3 has 15 amino acids. The V gene lost 2 bases and the J gene lost 6 bases, with 13 bases spanning the gap. The DNA of the CDR3 is TGTGCCAGCAGCTTACCCCCAGCAGAAGATGAAAAACTGTTTTTT. Protein product: CASSLPPAEDEKLFF.

The chain couples TRBV28 to TRBJ2-1; the D call may be TRBD1 or TRBD2 (6 bases each). The CDR3 loop spans 13 amino acids. From germline, CDR1 is MDHEN and CDR2 SYDVKM. The V end was cut by 8 bases, the J end by 2 bases, with 10 bases between. The CDR3 reads CASLGGTYNEQFF. The CDR3 region has the DNA TGTGCCAGCTTAGGGGGGACCTACAATGAGCAGTTCTTC.

This clonotype was counted only a few times. V gene TRBV29-1 combines with J gene TRBJ2-7; weak D call: TRBD2 (7 bases). The CDR3 has 13 residues. The V gene lost 4 bases and the J gene lost 4 bases, with 14 bases spanning the gap. Germline V gene data show CDR1 as SQVTM and CDR2 as ANQGSEA. This CDR3 reads CSVVGGPQYEQYF. The CDR3 nucleotides are TGCAGCGTTGTCGGGGGGCCCCAATACGAGCAGTACTTC.

V usage is TRBV19 and J usage is TRBJ1-2; D gene ambiguous. V was trimmed by 0 bases and J by 4 bases, leaving 9 bases between them. Germline CDR1 is LNHDA and CDR2 is SQIVND (reference sequence). The CDR3 length is 14 residues. The CDR3 loop is CASSIEPGVYGYTF. The CDR3 bases are TGTGCCAGTAGTATAGAGCCCGGGGTCTATGGCTACACCTTC.

A few counts support this clonotype. The V call is TRBV20-1, the J call TRBJ2-4; 8 bases map to TRBD1. Germline assignment: CDR1 DFQATT and CDR2 SNEGSKA (reference sequence). The length of the CDR3 is 14 residues. The V gene end was trimmed by 5 bases and the J gene end by 6 bases; junction bases not matched to a gene: 9. Written as DNA, the CDR3 is TGCAGTGCTCGCCTGCCAGGACAGGGAAACATTCAGTACTTC. The encoded protein is CSARLPGQGNIQYF.

CDR3 protein: CASSQDPGAEQYF. CDR3 nucleotides: TGCGCCAGCAGCCAAGATCCTGGGGCCGAGCAGTACTTC. The chain couples TRBV4-3 to TRBJ2-7; D may be TRBD1 (5 bases). The germline V gene has CDR1 LGHNA and CDR2 YSLEER. V shed 0 bases and J shed 6 bases, with 9 bases lying between them. The CDR3 has 13 residues.

In nucleotides, the CDR3 is TGTGCCAGCAGGGACAGCTCTGGAAACACCATATATTTT. This sequence encodes CASRDSSGNTIYF. The gene calls are TRBV6-6 and TRBJ1-3; weak D call: TRBD1 (6 bases). Germline CDR1 MNHNY, CDR2 SVGAGI (reference sequence). V was shortened by 6 bases and J by 0 bases, with 6 bases between the two germline ends. The CDR3 totals 13 residues.

This clonotype has only a few counts. The V and J genes are TRBV29-1 and TRBJ1-1, with D possibly TRBD1 on 5 matching bases. This CDR3 contains 13 residues. CDR1 SQVTM and CDR2 ANQGSEA come from the germline V gene. V lost 5 bases and J lost 6, with 16 bases in between. The CDR3 DNA is TGCAGCGTTACGGGGGAGAAGTGGCCTGAAGCTTTCTTT. Encoded protein: CSVTGEKWPEAFF.

The genes are TRBV9 and TRBJ2-5; 11 positions agree with TRBD2. The CDR3 sequence is 15 residues long. J gave up 4 bases and V 2 bases, and 4 bases lay outside the gene matches. Germline V gene data show CDR1 as SGDLS and CDR2 as YYNGEE. Written as DNA, the CDR3 is TGTGCCAGCAGCGTTAGCGGGAGGGGGGGAGAGACCCAGTACTTC. Its translation is CASSVSGRGGETQYF.

This chain connects TRBV28 to TRBJ1-4; TRBD1 agrees at 7 bases. Germline V gene data show CDR1 as MDHEN and CDR2 as SYDVKM. This CDR3 comprises 14 residues. J was trimmed by 5 bases and V by 6 bases; bases with no gene match: 6. CDR3 sequence reads: CASRIGQENEKLFF. DNA of the CDR3: TGTGCCAGCAGGATCGGACAGGAAAATGAAAAACTGTTTTTT.

The gene calls are TRBV5-1 and TRBJ2-3; 8 nucleotides align to TRBD2. The CDR3 has 17 residues. V was clipped by 4 bases and J by 2 bases; unmatched bases: 12. The germline V gene has CDR1 SGHRS and CDR2 YFSETQ. In DNA, the CDR3 is TGCGCCAGCAGCGGGACACCGGGACTAGATTCCACAGATACGCAGTATTTT. Translated: CASSGTPGLDSTDTQYF.

This clonotype came up a few times. The chain joins TRBV7-6 to TRBJ1-1; D is uncertain. CDR3 length equals 13 residues. V shed 4 bases and J shed 7 bases, with 13 bases lying between them. CDR1 and CDR2 (germline): SGHVS, FNYEAQ. CDR3: CASSSGRLNEAFF. The CDR3 nucleotides are TGTGCCAGCAGCTCCGGACGGCTAAATGAAGCTTTCTTT.